This T cell receptor (beta chain) stems from a study of graft-versus-host responses after intestinal transplantation (dated by TCRdb to the early 2020s). General notes on the study: The transplants that recipients received were multivisceral, liver-intestinal, or isolated intestinal. Anti-thymocyte globulin induction was given to all recipients, followed by maintenance tacrolimus and steroids for about 3 years. Bulk TCR-beta CDR3 sequencing was used to track graft-versus-host and host-versus-graft alloreactive T cell clones in the graft, circulation and bone marrow after intestinal transplantation. To identify alloreactive clones, pre-transplant mixed lymphocyte reaction products were sequenced and compared with unstimulated pre-transplant donor and recipient T cells. A cohort of 24 intestinal transplant recipients, including one retransplant, was enrolled, and a few patients lacking pretransplant specimens were excluded. Donor T cell macrochimerism was defined as a peak of at least 4% donor T cells among recipient peripheral blood mononuclear cells. Instead of going to the commercial service, samples from a few later patients were sequenced in-house on an Illumina MiSeq and processed with MiXCR. Points the paper makes about the study in general: Early after transplant, declines in HvG clones were associated with peak levels of circulating GvH clones. GvH clones were detected in recipient bone marrow, and some appeared earlier in ileal mucosa or blood, consistent with an intestinal mucosal origin. The conclusions were limited by the relatively low number and heterogeneity of the intestinal transplant patients. In patients with donor T cell macrochimerism, the allografts had high GvH to HvG T cell clonal ratios.

Relative to germline, V is 2 bases shorter and J is 4 bases shorter, with 11 bases between their ends. CDR1 and CDR2, per the germline V gene (reference sequence), are SEHNR and FQNEAQ. From cysteine to phenylalanine, the CDR3 is 15 amino acids long. CDR3 DNA is the only sequence kept; it has 45 bases, read in frame from the first base. What the time point label conveys for this sample: cells obtained before transplantation from donor or recipient. In the mixed lymphocyte reactions, roughly 200,000 CFSE-labeled pre-transplant responders were plated with roughly 200,000 irradiated violet-dye-labeled stimulators and cultured for about six days. Proliferating CD3+CD4+CFSE-low and CD3+CD8+CFSE-low responder cells were FACS-sorted on a BD Influx sorter after the mixed lymphocyte reaction. Libraries came from the immunoSEQ multiplex PCR assay. For most patients, genomic DNA was isolated with the Qiagen DNeasy Blood and Tissue Kit and shipped frozen to Adaptive Biotechnologies for TCR sequencing. High-throughput TCR-beta CDR3 sequencing of genomic DNA from most patients was performed by Adaptive Biotechnologies. Regarding the original processing steps: Adaptive's ImmunoSEQ software was the source of the TCR sequencing data for 18 patients, while a few other patients were processed with MiXCR and VDJtools. To correct CD4 versus CD8 sorting errors, sequences present in both subsets at a frequency ratio below 5:1 were removed. CDR3 nucleotide sequences shared between donor and recipient were removed because their origin could not be assigned. To count as alloreactive, a clone needed at least 2-fold expansion over unstimulated cells and a minimum CFSE-low frequency of 0.002% (template counts) or 0.001% (read counts). A clone was considered mappable if detected in the sequenced pre-transplant spleen, lymph node, or MLR CFSE-low populations of the donor or recipient. The cumulative frequency of alloreactive clones was calculated as a percentage of all sequences, weighted by copy number. The source is immuneACCESS, and TCRdb retained only in-frame sequences with V and J called. Part of the clones is not carried over; for the studies checked, unresolved V genes explain less than half of this, and the remainder is unexplained. For V, J and clone size, that table is used; D and trimming come from the DNA. A total of roughly 14,000 clones appear in this sample, about 29% of them only once. The ten largest clones capture just under 4% of the sample.

This clone was detected once. Within one base of it there is no much larger clone, and no base qualities were kept. The starting material was alloreactive CD4+ T cells from a mixed lymphocyte reaction culture, obtained before intestinal transplant. The cell subset or site label, read with the paper, signifies: CFSE-low proliferating T cells sorted from approximately 6-day pre-transplant mixed lymphocyte reaction (GvH or HvG direction). The chain couples TRBV7-9 to TRBJ1-4; no D segment can be confidently identified. This clonotype originated in a human patient who received an intestinal transplant. The sequenced DNA: TGTGCCAGCAGCTTAAGAGGTACAGATAATGAAAAACTGTTTTTT. Its amino acids are CASSLRGTDNEKLFF.